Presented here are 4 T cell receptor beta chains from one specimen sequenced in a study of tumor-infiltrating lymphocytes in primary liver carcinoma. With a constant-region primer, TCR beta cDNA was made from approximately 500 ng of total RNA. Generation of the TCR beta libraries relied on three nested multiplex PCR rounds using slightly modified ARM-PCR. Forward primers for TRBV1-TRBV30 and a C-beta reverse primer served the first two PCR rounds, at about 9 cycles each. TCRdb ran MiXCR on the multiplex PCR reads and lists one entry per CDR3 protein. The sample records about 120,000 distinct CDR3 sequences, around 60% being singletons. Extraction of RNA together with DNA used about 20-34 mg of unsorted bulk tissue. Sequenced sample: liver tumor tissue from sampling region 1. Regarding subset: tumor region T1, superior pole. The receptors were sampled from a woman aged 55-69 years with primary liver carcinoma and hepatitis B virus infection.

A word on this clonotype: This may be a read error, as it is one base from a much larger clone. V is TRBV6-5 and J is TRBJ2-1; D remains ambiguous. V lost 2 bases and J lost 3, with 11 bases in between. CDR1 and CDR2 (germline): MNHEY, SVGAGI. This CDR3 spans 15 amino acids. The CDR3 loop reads CASSYGLVNYNEQFF. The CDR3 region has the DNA TGTGCCAGCAGTTACGGGCTAGTGAACTACAATGAGCAGTTCTTC.

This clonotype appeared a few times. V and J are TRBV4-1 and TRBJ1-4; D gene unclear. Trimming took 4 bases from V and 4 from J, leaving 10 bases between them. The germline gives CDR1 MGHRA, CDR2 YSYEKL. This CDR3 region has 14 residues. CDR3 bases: TGCGCCAGCAGCCCCCCGACATTTAATGAAAAACTGTTTTTT. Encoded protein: CASSPPTFNEKLFF.

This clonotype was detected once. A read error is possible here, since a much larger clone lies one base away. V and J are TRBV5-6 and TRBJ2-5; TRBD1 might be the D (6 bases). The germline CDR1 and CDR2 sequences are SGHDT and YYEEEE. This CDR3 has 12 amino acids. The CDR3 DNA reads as TGTGGCAGCAGCTTGCAGGGGAAGACCCAGTACTTC. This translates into CGSSLQGKTQYF.

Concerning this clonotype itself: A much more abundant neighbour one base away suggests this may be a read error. The CDR3 reads CASSSGVLAVGTYNEQFF. In DNA form, the CDR3 reads TGTGCCAGCAGCTCCGGGGTGCTAGCGGTGGGTACCTACAATGAGCAGTTCTTC. The V and J genes are TRBV7-8 and TRBJ2-1; 7 nucleotides agree with TRBD2. Trimming at V came to 4 bases and at J to 2 bases, leaving 14 bases not matched to a gene. Per germline, CDR1 SGHVS and CDR2 FQNEAQ. CDR3 size: 18 residues.